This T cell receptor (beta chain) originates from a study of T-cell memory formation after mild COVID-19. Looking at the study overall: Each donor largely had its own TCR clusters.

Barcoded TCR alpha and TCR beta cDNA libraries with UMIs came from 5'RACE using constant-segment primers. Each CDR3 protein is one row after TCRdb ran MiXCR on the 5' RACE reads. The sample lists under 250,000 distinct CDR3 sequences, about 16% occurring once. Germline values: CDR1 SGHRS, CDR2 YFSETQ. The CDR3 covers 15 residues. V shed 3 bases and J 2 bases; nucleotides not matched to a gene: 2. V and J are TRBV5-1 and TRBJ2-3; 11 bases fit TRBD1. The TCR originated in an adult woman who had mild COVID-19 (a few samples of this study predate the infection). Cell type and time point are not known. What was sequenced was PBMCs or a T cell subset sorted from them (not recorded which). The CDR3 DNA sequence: TGCGCCAGCAGCTGGGGACAGGGGGTCACAGATACGCAGTATTTT. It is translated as CASSWGQGVTDTQYF.